The subject of this entry is one T cell receptor beta chain. The antigen remains unidentified. This specimen belongs to a study of cytomegalovirus exposure and HLA in healthy donors. Study-wide points: Later on, an analysis tied about 17,000 TCR beta sequences to HLA alleles at 0.05 false discovery rate. Earlier findings revealed that most TCR beta V segments proved productive either about 90% or about 30% of the time. Association of a missense DCLRE1C variant with TCR beta V- and J-gene trimming was reported in a later analysis. The study listed around 150 cytomegalovirus-associated TCR beta chains.

With 60 Vbeta and 13 Jbeta primers, the PCR was carried out. Using immunoSEQ multiplex PCR, the repertoire was profiled, and TCRdb retains in-frame clones only, with some absent. The sample holds 95,000 to 110,000 clones; about 75% are singletons and the top ten take 5% to 6.5%. The CDR3 runs 18 residues. Germline trimming cut 4 bases from V and 8 bases from J; bases unmatched to any gene: 20. Germline loops: CDR1 SEHNR, CDR2 FQNEAQ (reference sequence). Sequenced input: PBMCs. This TCR derives from a man aged 55-75 years in good health and CMV-seropositive. V gene TRBV7-9 combines with J gene TRBJ1-2; 9 positions match TRBD1. CDR3 coding DNA: TGTGCCAGCAGCTCCACAAGGCCTCCGGGACAGGGTATCGGAGGCTACACCTTC. It translates to CASSSTRPPGQGIGGYTF.